This T cell receptor (beta chain) was retrieved from a study of T-cell reconstitution after alpha-beta-depleted transplantation in children. This clonotype was detected many times. Preparation of the TCRbeta library was carried out with unique molecular identifiers. TCRdb redid the calling of the PCR reads with MiXCR, one entry per CDR3 protein. The data contain just over 70,000 distinct CDR3 sequences, just under 7.5% of them singletons. Material: PBMCs from the stem cell graft donor, obtained from the stem cell graft. This receptor was identified in a human donor who donated a stem cell graft to a child with acute lymphoblastic leukemia.

The CDR3 bases are TGTGCCAGCAGCGTAGCTGGGACCCCCTATGGCTACACCTTC. This translates into CASSVAGTPYGYTF. The rearrangement joins TRBV9 to TRBJ1-2; TRBD1 might be the D (5 bases). CDR1 is SGDLS and CDR2 is YYNGEE in the germline V gene. V lost 0 bases to trimming and J lost 4 bases, with 10 bases between them. The CDR3 covers 14 residues.